Shown below are 19 T cell receptor beta chains from a single sample sequenced in a study of CD8 T cells in Susac syndrome. With random hexamers, roughly 0.45 to 1 ug RNA was reverse transcribed. TCRdb itself ran the immunoSEQ multiplex PCR reads through MiXCR, one entry per CDR3 protein. The table lists 150,000 or so distinct CDR3 sequences, around 94% of them singletons. The sequenced sample consisted of CD4+ T cells from PBMCs. The receptors originated from a human donor in good health.

In this sample, this clonotype turned up once. The J gene is TRBJ1-4, the V gene TRBV4-2, with a weak D call TRBD1 (5 bases). This CDR3 is built from 15 residues. Trimming removed 0 bases at V and 6 bases at J, with 11 bases between. Germline-derived CDR1 and CDR2 are LGHNA and YNFKEQ. CDR3 region: CASSQERGVDEKLFF. CDR3 in DNA: TGTGCCAGCAGCCAAGAACGAGGGGTAGATGAAAAACTGTTTTTT.

This chain connects TRBV5-6 to TRBJ2-3; 13 bases are a match to TRBD2. Germline-derived CDR1 and CDR2 are SGHDT and YYEEEE. Trimming cost V 0 bases and J 3 bases; bases outside gene matches: 1. The CDR3 runs to 16 residues. The CDR3 here is CASSLGLAGGTDTQYF. CDR3 in DNA: TGTGCCAGCAGCTTGGGACTAGCGGGGGGAACAGATACGCAGTATTTT. The full variable domain, with the rest looked up from reference TRBV5-6 and TRBJ2-3, is DAGVTQSPTHLIKTRGQQVTLRCSPKSGHDTVSWYQQALGQGPQFIFQYYEEEERQRGNFPDRFSGHQFPNYSSELNVNALLLGDSALYLCASSLGLAGGTDTQYFGPGTRLTVL.

The CDR3 nucleotides read TGTGCCAGCTCACCACAAAATGAAAAACTGTTTTTT. Residues: CASSPQNEKLFF. The genes are TRBV18 and TRBJ1-4, with D unclear. The length of the CDR3 is 12 residues. V lost 1 base, J lost 5 bases, and 2 bases lay in between. Germline CDR1 is KGHSH and CDR2 is LQKENI.

V gene TRBV9 combines with J gene TRBJ2-7; D might be TRBD2 (5 bases). This CDR3 has 15 amino acids. Trimming stripped 4 bases from V and 3 bases from J, with 17 bases between. Germline CDR1 and CDR2: SGDLS and YYNGEE. In DNA form, the CDR3 reads TGTGCCAGCAGCTCTAGCCCATTTGGGGACTACGAGCAGTACTTC. The encoded protein is CASSSSPFGDYEQYF.

This clonotype has only one observation. The V and J genes are TRBV18 and TRBJ1-1; 7 bases fit TRBD1. CDR1 is KGHSH and CDR2 is LQKENI in the germline V gene. CDR3 length: 17 residues. The ends lost 5 bases at V and 0 bases at J; junction bases unmatched: 12. CDR3 sequence: CASSIIRDSSMNTEAFF. CDR3 nucleotide sequence: TGTGCCAGCTCAATAATCCGGGACAGCTCCATGAACACTGAAGCTTTCTTT. Filled out from reference TRBV18 and TRBJ1-1, the complete variable domain reads NAGVMQNPRHLVRRRGQEARLRCSPMKGHSHVYWYRQLPEEGLKFMVYLQKENIIDESGMPKERFSAEFPKEGPSILRIQQVVRGDSAAYFCASSIIRDSSMNTEAFFGQGTRLTVV.

The J gene is TRBJ2-3, the V gene TRBV7-3; D ambiguous. CDR1 SGHTA and CDR2 FQGTGA come from the germline V gene. The germline V and J ends were trimmed by 3 bases and 11 bases, with 15 bases remaining between them. There are 13 residues in the CDR3. CDR3: CASSFPSSDVQYF. CDR3 sequence (DNA): TGTGCCAGCAGCTTTCCCTCTTCTGATGTGCAGTATTTT.

This chain connects TRBV19 to TRBJ2-7, with a possible D match to TRBD1 (5 bases). CDR3 length: 12 amino acids. V was clipped by 4 bases and J by 6 bases, with 10 bases between them. Per germline, CDR1 LNHDA and CDR2 SQIVND (reference sequence). DNA for the CDR3: TGTGCCAGTAGTACCCTGGACACCGAGCAGTACTTC. Its translation is CASSTLDTEQYF.

The rearrangement uses TRBV6-5 and TRBJ1-2; the D is unclear. V shed 4 bases and J shed 5 bases, with 8 bases lying between them. Germline V gene sequence: CDR1 MNHEY, CDR2 SVGAGI. The CDR3 loop spans 12 amino acids. DNA of the CDR3: TGTGCCAGCAGTTCCCAGGCGTATGGCTACACCTTC. Protein: CASSSQAYGYTF.

This clonotype has a single count. The chain combines TRBV29-1 with TRBJ2-1; the match to TRBD1 covers 7 bases. This CDR3 has 14 amino acids. Germline lookup yields CDR1 SQVTM and CDR2 ANQGSEA. V dropped 7 bases and J dropped 4; count of bases not matched to a gene: 10. In nucleotides, the CDR3 is TGCAGCGCACACAGGGGAGTGGGGTACAATGAGCAGTTCTTC. It encodes CSAHRGVGYNEQFF.

The chain carries TRBV29-1 and TRBJ2-1; D is undetermined. The V gene's germline CDR1 is SQVTM and CDR2 ANQGSEA. This CDR3 comprises 11 residues. Between the trimmed V and J ends, which lost 7 bases and 8 bases, there was a span of 12 bases. The CDR3 DNA follows: TGCAGCGGCCGGAGATCCGATGAGCAGTTCTTC. Translating it yields CSGRRSDEQFF.

In the case of this clonotype: A junction end diverges from the germline sequence, so it may reflect a read error. The V and J genes are TRBV29-1 and TRBJ1-1; unclear D gene. Germline V CDR1 and CDR2: SQVTM, ANQGSEA. The CDR3 runs to 11 residues. Here the CDR3 DNA reads TGCAGCGTTGATATCGGGTTCTCTCAGATCTTT. Amino acids: CSVDIGFSQIF.

The chain employs TRBV2 and TRBJ2-5; 7 positions agree with TRBD2. This CDR3 comprises 15 residues. CDR1 is SNHLY and CDR2 is FYNNEI in the germline V gene. The V segment lost 4 bases and the J segment 7 bases; nucleotides outside the gene matches: 12. CDR3 residues: CASSVERDRKGTQYF. Here the CDR3 DNA reads TGTGCCAGCAGTGTCGAGCGGGACCGAAAGGGGACCCAGTACTTC. The whole variable domain, filled in from reference TRBV2 and TRBJ2-5, reads EPEVTQTPSHQVTQMGQEVILRCVPISNHLYFYWYRQILGQKVEFLVSFYNNEISEKSEIFDDQFSVERPDGSNFTLKIRSTKLEDSAMYFCASSVERDRKGTQYFGPGTRLLVL.

The chain couples TRBV7-2 to TRBJ2-1, with D hard to call. CDR3 size: 14 residues. Trimming cost V 1 base and J 7 bases, with 11 bases left between them. Per germline, CDR1 SGHTA and CDR2 FQGNSA. CDR3 region: CASSLVGLGNEQFF. CDR3 coding DNA: TGTGCCAGCAGCTTAGTGGGTTTGGGGAATGAGCAGTTCTTC.

This chain uses TRBV5-6 with TRBJ2-3; 7 bases match TRBD2. The CDR3 totals 15 residues. From germline, CDR1 is SGHDT and CDR2 YYEEEE. V trimming: 1 base; J trimming: 4 bases; junction bases outside the gene matches: 6. The CDR3 nucleotides read TGTGCCAGCAGCTTGTCCAGCGGGGTTGCAGATACGCAGTATTTT. Its translation is CASSLSSGVADTQYF.

This clonotype has just one count. The chain employs TRBV27 and TRBJ1-1; 8 positions agree with TRBD1. Germline-derived CDR1 and CDR2 are MNHEY and SMNVEV (reference sequence). This CDR3 spans 14 amino acids. Trimming took 3 bases from V and 4 from J; bases not matched to a gene: 4. CDR3 protein: CASSFGQGVTEAFF. CDR3 in DNA: TGTGCCAGCAGTTTCGGACAGGGAGTCACTGAAGCTTTCTTT.

The genes are TRBV12-3 or TRBV12-4 and TRBJ2-3; D may be TRBD1 (6 bases). The CDR3 totals 11 residues. The V end was cut by 5 bases, the J end by 9 bases, with 9 bases between. The CDR3 coding sequence is TGTGCCAGCAGTGGGGGCCTCACGCAGTATTTT. Its translation is CASSGGLTQYF.

The chain couples TRBV4-3 to TRBJ2-1; tentative D call: TRBD2 (6 bases). The CDR3 consists of 13 residues. With 4 bases removed from V and 7 bases from J, the gap between germline ends came to 11 bases. The germline V gene encodes CDR1 LGHNA and CDR2 YSLEER. CDR3 sequence reads: CASSPGAGNEQFF. DNA for the CDR3: TGCGCCAGCAGCCCCGGAGCGGGTAATGAGCAGTTCTTC.

The chain has TRBV28 and TRBJ2-7; TRBD2 is a possible D gene (6 bases). Trimming removed 7 bases from V and 1 base from J, with 14 bases in between. The germline V gene has CDR1 MDHEN and CDR2 SYDVKM. CDR3 size: 14 residues. CDR3 residues: CASISLGGSYEQYF. Here the CDR3 DNA reads TGTGCCAGCATTTCTCTCGGGGGTTCCTACGAGCAGTACTTC. Variable domain in full (rest from reference TRBV28 and TRBJ2-7): DVKVTQSSRYLVKRTGEKVFLECVQDMDHENMFWYRQDPGLGLRLIYFSYDVKMKEKGDIPEGYSVSREKKERFSLILESASTNQTSMYLCASISLGGSYEQYFGPGTRLTVT.

This chain links TRBV20-1 with TRBJ1-6, with 9 positions matching TRBD1. The germline V gene has CDR1 DFQATT and CDR2 SNEGSKA (reference sequence). With V trimmed by 0 bases and J by 6 bases, 3 bases remained unmatched. The CDR3 is 15 residues long. The CDR3 region is CSAREPGQGNSPLHF. The DNA for the CDR3 is TGCAGTGCTAGAGAACCGGGACAGGGTAATTCACCCCTCCACTTT.